The entry below describes one T cell receptor (beta chain). No cognate antigen has been identified for it. No much larger clone is present one base from it, and per-base qualities are unavailable. This specimen belongs to a study of graft-versus-host responses after intestinal transplantation (dated by TCRdb to the early 2020s). For the study in its entirety: The transplants that recipients got were multivisceral, liver-intestinal, or isolated intestinal. Every recipient was given anti-thymocyte globulin induction, followed by around three years of maintenance tacrolimus and steroids. Bulk TCR-beta CDR3 sequencing was used to track graft-versus-host and host-versus-graft alloreactive T cell clones in the graft, circulation and bone marrow after intestinal transplantation. Alloreactive clones were identified by sequencing pre-transplant mixed lymphocyte reaction products and comparing them with unstimulated pre-transplant donor and recipient T cells. Of the 20 to 25 intestinal transplant recipients enrolled in the cohort, one of whom was a retransplant, a few patients without pretransplant specimens were excluded. Donor T cell macrochimerism was defined as a peak of at least 4% donor T cells among recipient peripheral blood mononuclear cells. Rather than going through the commercial service, samples from a few later patients were sequenced in-house on an Illumina MiSeq and processed with MiXCR. Study-wide findings and limitations: Conclusions were limited by the relatively low number and heterogeneity of intestinal transplant patients. GvH clones were detected in recipient bone marrow, and some appeared earlier in ileal mucosa or blood, consistent with an intestinal mucosal origin. Early after transplant, peak levels of circulating GvH clones were associated with declines in HvG clones. Patients with donor T cell macrochimerism had high GvH to HvG T cell clonal ratios in their allografts.

Based on the germline V gene, the CDR1 and CDR2 sequences are SGHDT and YYEEEE. From its cysteine to its phenylalanine, the CDR3 spans 14 amino acids. This entry keeps only the CDR3 DNA: 42 bases, framed from base 1. Deletion took 0 bases off V and 4 bases off J, with a span of 7 bases between the germline ends. The time point label on this specimen signifies: cells obtained before transplantation from donor or recipient. CD3+CD4+ and CD3+CD8+ populations were FACS-sorted from unstimulated pre-transplant donor and recipient cells taken from spleen or lymph nodes. Libraries were built with the immunoSEQ multiplex PCR assay. In most patients, genomic DNA was isolated using the Qiagen DNeasy Blood and Tissue Kit and sent frozen to Adaptive Biotechnologies for TCR sequencing. For most patients, genomic DNA was subjected to high-throughput TCR-beta CDR3 sequencing by Adaptive Biotechnologies. The authors' pipeline ran thus. TCR sequencing data were retrieved from Adaptive's ImmunoSEQ software for more than 15 patients, whereas a few other patients were processed with MiXCR and VDJtools. To correct CD4 versus CD8 sorting errors, any sequence found in both subsets at a frequency ratio below 5:1 was removed. Because the origin of CDR3 nucleotide sequences shared between donor and recipient could not be assigned, those sequences were removed. To count as alloreactive, a clone needed at least 2-fold expansion over unstimulated cells and a minimum CFSE-low frequency of 0.002% (template counts) or 0.001% (read counts). Mappable clones were those detected in sequenced pre-transplant spleen, lymph node, or MLR CFSE-low populations of the donor or recipient. Cumulative frequency of alloreactive clones was calculated as a percentage of all sequences weighted by copy number. Not all clones reach the TCRdb copy of this immuneACCESS table, which keeps in-frame sequences only. Checked studies attribute under half of the gap to unresolved V genes and leave the rest unexplained. From that table come the V and J calls and clone size; the DNA was used to work out D and trimming. This sample gives approximately 89,000 clones in total; 80% to 95% of them show up just once. Jointly, the top ten make up around 0.15% of the sample.

The sequence was obtained from a human donor who received an intestinal transplant. The chain links TRBV5-6 with TRBJ1-4, with no confidently assigned D gene. The sequenced sample was unstimulated CD4+ T cells sorted from spleen or lymph node cells, obtained before intestinal transplant. This receptor has the CDR3 CASSLGQFNEKLFF. The DNA reads TGTGCCAGCAGCTTGGGTCAGTTTAATGAAAAACTGTTTTTT.